One T cell receptor (beta chain) is described in this entry. Its specificity is not known. These data belong to a study of cytomegalovirus exposure and HLA in healthy donors. It was with 60 Vbeta and 13 Jbeta primers that the PCR ran. Original data processing: Approximately 11 million shared chains were among the 80 million or so unique TCR beta chains that a later analysis counted. Some clones are missing from TCRdb's copy, which holds only in-frame ones; the method was immunoSEQ multiplex PCR. V and J calls and clone size follow that table, whereas D and trimming were derived from the DNA. This repertoire shows around 67,000 clones, 55% to 70% found once; its top ten account for around 3%. The CDR3 runs 16 residues. Germline CDR1 and CDR2: SGDLS and YYNGEE. Between the trimmed V and J ends, which lost 2 bases and 5 bases, there was a span of 16 bases. General study results and limits: Per published reports, the classifier diagnosed cytomegalovirus status with high specificity and sensitivity. A later analysis appeared to link common viral pathogens to several of the most significant clusters.

Sequencing input: PBMCs. This receptor was taken from a woman aged 50 to 60 in good health and CMV-seronegative. The chain joins TRBV9 to TRBJ2-2, with D possibly TRBD2 on 7 matching bases. The CDR3 loop reads CASSVQGLADTGELFF. Written as DNA, the CDR3 is TGTGCCAGCAGCGTCCAGGGGCTAGCGGATACCGGGGAGCTGTTTTTT.